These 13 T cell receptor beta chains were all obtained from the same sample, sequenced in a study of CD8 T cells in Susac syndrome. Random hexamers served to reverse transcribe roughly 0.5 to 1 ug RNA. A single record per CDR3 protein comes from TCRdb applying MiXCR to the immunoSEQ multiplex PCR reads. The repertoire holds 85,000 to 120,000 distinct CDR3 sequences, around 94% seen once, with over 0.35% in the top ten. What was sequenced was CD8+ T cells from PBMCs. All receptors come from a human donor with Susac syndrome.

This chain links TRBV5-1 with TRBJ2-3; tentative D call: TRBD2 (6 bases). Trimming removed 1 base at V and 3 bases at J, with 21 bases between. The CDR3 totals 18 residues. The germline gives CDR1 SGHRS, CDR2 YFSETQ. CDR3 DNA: TGCGCCAGCAGCTTGAACGGCGGGGCAACCCCGTTAACAGATACGCAGTATTTT. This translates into CASSLNGGATPLTDTQYF. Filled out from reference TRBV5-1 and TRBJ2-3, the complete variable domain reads KAGVTQTPRYLIKTRGQQVTLSCSPISGHRSVSWYQQTPGQGLQFLFEYFSETQRNKGNFPGRFSGRQFSNSRSEMNVSTLELGDSALYLCASSLNGGATPLTDTQYFGPGTRLTVL.

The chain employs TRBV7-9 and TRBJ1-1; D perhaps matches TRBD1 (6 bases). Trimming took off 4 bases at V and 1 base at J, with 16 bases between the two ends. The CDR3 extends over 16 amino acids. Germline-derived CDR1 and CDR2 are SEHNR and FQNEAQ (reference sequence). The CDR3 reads CASSYITGQQNTEAFF. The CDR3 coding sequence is TGTGCCAGCAGCTACATCACCGGACAGCAGAACACTGAAGCTTTCTTT.

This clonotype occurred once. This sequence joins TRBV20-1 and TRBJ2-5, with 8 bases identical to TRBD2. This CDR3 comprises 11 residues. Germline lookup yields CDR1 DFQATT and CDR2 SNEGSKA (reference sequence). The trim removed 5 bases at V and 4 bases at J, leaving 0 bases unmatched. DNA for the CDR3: TGCAGTGCTCTAGCGGGAGAGACCCAGTACTTC. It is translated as CSALAGETQYF.

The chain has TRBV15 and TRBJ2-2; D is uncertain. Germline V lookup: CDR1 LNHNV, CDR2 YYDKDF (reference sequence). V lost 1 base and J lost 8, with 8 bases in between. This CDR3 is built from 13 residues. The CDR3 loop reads CATSRVSRGELFF. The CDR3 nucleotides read TGTGCCACCAGCAGAGTCTCAAGAGGGGAGCTGTTTTTT.

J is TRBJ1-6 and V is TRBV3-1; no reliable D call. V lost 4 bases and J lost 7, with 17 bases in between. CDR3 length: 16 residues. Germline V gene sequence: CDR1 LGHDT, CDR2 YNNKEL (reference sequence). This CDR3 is CASSPLGGSQNSPLHF. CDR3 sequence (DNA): TGTGCCAGCAGCCCTCTCGGAGGTTCGCAGAATTCACCCCTCCACTTT.

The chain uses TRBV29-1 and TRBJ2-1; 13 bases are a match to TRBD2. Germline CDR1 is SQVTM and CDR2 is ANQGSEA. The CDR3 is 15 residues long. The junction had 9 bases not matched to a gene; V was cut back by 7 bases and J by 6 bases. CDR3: CSGEGTSGKPNEQFF. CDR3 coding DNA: TGCAGCGGGGAGGGGACTAGCGGGAAACCCAATGAGCAGTTCTTC.

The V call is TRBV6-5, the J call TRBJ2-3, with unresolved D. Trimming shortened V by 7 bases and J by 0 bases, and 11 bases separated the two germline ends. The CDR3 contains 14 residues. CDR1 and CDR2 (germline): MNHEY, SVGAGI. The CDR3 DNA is TGTGCCAGCACCACACTGGCAAGCACAGATACGCAGTATTTT. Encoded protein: CASTTLASTDTQYF.

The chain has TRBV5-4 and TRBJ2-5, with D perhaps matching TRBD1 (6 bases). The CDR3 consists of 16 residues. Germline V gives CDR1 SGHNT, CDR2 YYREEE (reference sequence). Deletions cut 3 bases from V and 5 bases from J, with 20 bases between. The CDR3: CASSSLIAGVGETQYF. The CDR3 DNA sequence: TGTGCCAGCAGCTCCTTGATCGCAGGGGTTGGGGAGACCCAGTACTTC.

Written as DNA, the CDR3 is TGTGCCAGCAGCGTTGGACAGGGAGGTTACGAGCAGTACTTC. Protein: CASSVGQGGYEQYF. The chain is built from TRBV5-4 and TRBJ2-7; TRBD1 aligns across 8 bases. Germline values: CDR1 SGHNT, CDR2 YYREEE (reference sequence). The CDR3 is 14 residues long. Unmatched junction bases numbered 7, after V lost 4 bases and J lost 4 bases.

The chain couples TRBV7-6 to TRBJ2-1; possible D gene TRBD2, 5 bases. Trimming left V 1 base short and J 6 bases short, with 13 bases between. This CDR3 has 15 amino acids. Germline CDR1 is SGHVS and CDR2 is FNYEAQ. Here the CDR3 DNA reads TGTGCCAGCAGCTTAGAAACTAGTTCAGGCAATGAGCAGTTCTTC. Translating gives CASSLETSSGNEQFF.

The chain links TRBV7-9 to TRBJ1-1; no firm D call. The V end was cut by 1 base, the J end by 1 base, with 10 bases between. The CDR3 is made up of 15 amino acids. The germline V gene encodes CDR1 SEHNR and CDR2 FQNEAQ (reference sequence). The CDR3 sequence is CASSLGTGRNTEAFF. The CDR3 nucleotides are TGTGCCAGCAGCTTAGGTACGGGCCGGAACACTGAAGCTTTCTTT.

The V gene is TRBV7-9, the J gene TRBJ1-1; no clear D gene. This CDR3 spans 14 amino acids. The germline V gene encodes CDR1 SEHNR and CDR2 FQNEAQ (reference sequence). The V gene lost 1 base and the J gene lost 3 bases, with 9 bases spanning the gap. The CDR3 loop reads CASSLEALDTEAFF. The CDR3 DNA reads TGTGCCAGCAGCTTAGAAGCCCTGGACACTGAAGCTTTCTTT.

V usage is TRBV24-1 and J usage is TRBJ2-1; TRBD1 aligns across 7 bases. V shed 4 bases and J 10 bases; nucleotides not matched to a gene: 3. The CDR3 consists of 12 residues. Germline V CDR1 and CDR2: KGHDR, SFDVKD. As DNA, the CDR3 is TGTGCCACCAGTGACCAGGGGGACGAGCAGTTCTTC. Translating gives CATSDQGDEQFF.